The present TCR beta chain was sequenced within a study of shared clonotypes between healthy human individuals (dated by TCRdb to between 2020 and 2021). Background on the whole study: Two women and a few men aged 18 to 49 years were included in the cohort. Per donor, three plates each were used for CD4 naive and CD4 memory, two for CD8 naive, and one for CD8 memory. Blood TCR repertoires of a handful of healthy adults were deeply sequenced to estimate repertoire size and the extent of clonotype sharing between individuals. To increase sequencing depth and limit assay-specific biases, TCR repertoire library preparation and sequencing were carried out by different laboratories using diverse techniques. Per donor, leukapheresis produced somewhere between about 0.85 and 10 billion PBMCs. General findings and caveats noted by the study authors: Across a handful of donors, approximately 5% of naive CD4, more than 3% of naive CD8, 2.3% of memory CD4, and under 0.45% of memory CD8 clonotypes were shared. Incomplete sequencing was indicated by rarefaction of sorted-subset datasets, despite the large sequencing depth. Sampling was restricted to blood, and TCR repertoires in tissue are likely to differ from TCR repertoires in blood. Higher generation probabilities were observed for clonotypes shared by all four sorted-subset donors than for non-shared clonotypes. Because the study included only a small number of donors, the genetic and exposure-history diversity represented was limited. Based on pairwise subsampling, the degree of clonotype sharing among donors was expected to be affected by sequencing depth. Naive subsets generally had larger estimated clonotype richness than memory subsets.

This clone was counted a single time. Its antigen remains unidentified. Per-nucleotide qualities are absent, and no much larger clonotype sits a single base away. CD8 naive samples were CD45RO-negative cells positively selected for CCR7, giving a CD45RA+CCR7+ population that excluded TemRA cells. The donors were healthy, HIV-negative adults with no recently reported acute infections or vaccinations. Every donor was a Caucasian adult living in Nashville, Tennessee, USA. After blood collection by leukapheresis, PBMCs were isolated using Ficoll-Histopaque density gradient centrifugation and then cryopreserved in the vapor phase of liquid nitrogen. Analytical flow cytometry was used to check the purity and quantity of each magnetically sorted T cell population. Genomic DNA was isolated from each sorted fraction and quantified by UV absorbance on a Nanodrop 2000c. Using the deep immunoSEQ assay, TCR CDR3 regions were amplified from genomic DNA by multiplex PCR. Genomic DNA extracted from each cell subset was distributed evenly over all wells of several immunoSEQ 96-well plates, and each plate served as one replicate. For sorted subsets, around 200 ng genomic DNA, equal to 30,000 to 35,000 T cell genomes, was loaded into each replicate PCR. Purified libraries were measured with a Qubit 3.0 fluorometer, size-checked on a Bioanalyzer 2100, and measured again with the KAPA Library Quantification kit. Every immunoSEQ 96-well plate was sequenced on a dedicated single-read 150-cycle Illumina NextSeq 550 flow cell. In the paper's pipeline: Because only junctional sequences without quality scores were contained in the immunoSEQ output, filtering matching that applied to full-length reads could not be performed. Sequences were annotated with PyIR, a Python wrapper for IgBLAST v1.9, using IMGT germline references to assign V/J genes and CDR3. Reads with weak V/J assignments (E-value above 1e-6), missing CDR3, stop codons, out-of-frame junctions, or ambiguous translated residues were removed. V3J clonotypes were defined as sequences sharing the same inferred V gene, J gene, and CDR3 amino acid sequence. Percentage overlap between repertoires was computed as shared unique clonotypes divided by the size of the smaller repertoire. Richness of each repertoire was evaluated using RTK rarefaction, the Chao1 estimator, and Recon v2.1 estimates of unobserved clonotypes. Generation probabilities for all TCRbeta clonotypes obtained by the gDNA method from a handful of donors were computed using OLGA. Entries here come from immuneACCESS through TCRdb and include only in-frame sequences with V and J called. Some clones fail to appear in such tables; in the studies checked, an unresolved V gene covers under half of the shortfall, and the cause of the remainder is unknown. That table gives V, J and clone size, and the DNA gave D and trimming. The sample profile shows around 2,100,000 clones; approximately 95% of them were found once. 1% to 1.5% of the sample goes to the ten largest clones.

From a lookup of the germline V gene, CDR1 and CDR2 are SGHDT and YYEEEE. The junction carries 11 bases between V and J, which are trimmed by 4 bases and 0 bases respectively. Including the terminal cysteine and phenylalanine, the CDR3 comprises 15 residues. The kept DNA is CDR3 alone, 45 bases in frame from the first base. The sequence was obtained from a man aged 18 to 35 in good health. Rearrangement joined TRBV5-6 to TRBJ2-1; a tentative D call is TRBD1 (6 bases match). What was sequenced was naive CD8+ T cells sorted from blood. The cell subset or site label of this sample denotes: CD45RA+CCR7+. The CDR3 protein is CASSPQGNSYNEQFF. In nucleotide form, the sequence is TGTGCCAGCAGCCCCCAGGGGAACTCCTACAATGAGCAGTTCTTC.